This entry lists 18 T cell receptor beta chains sequenced from one sample in a study of identical twins. One entry per CDR3 protein results from TCRdb running MiXCR on the 5' RACE reads. The data show approximately 190,000 distinct CDR3 sequences, roughly 15% seen once. These sequences were also reported in another study, on T cells expressing NK-cell markers.

The sample was CD8+ T cells sorted from blood. The origin of the receptors is a woman between 18 and 29 years old in good health.

V usage is TRBV5-1 and J usage is TRBJ2-1; possibly TRBD1 or TRBD2 for D (5 bases each). The CDR3 runs 16 residues. In germline, CDR1 is SGHRS, CDR2 YFSETQ. V gave up 3 bases and J gave up 4 bases, with 17 bases separating them. Here the CDR3 DNA reads TGCGCCAGCAGCTCTGTTCCCGAGGGGCGTTACAATGAGCAGTTCTTC. Translating it yields CASSSVPEGRYNEQFF.

The table lists this clonotype with a few counts. The J gene is TRBJ1-2, the V gene TRBV12-3 or TRBV12-4; D unclear. Trimming left V 4 bases short and J 4 bases short, with 4 bases between. This CDR3 spans 11 amino acids. CDR3 protein: CASSSPYGYTF. The DNA for the CDR3 is TGTGCCAGCAGTTCCCCCTATGGCTACACCTTC.

This clonotype turned up a few times. The chain employs TRBV29-1 and TRBJ2-1; the D gene is possibly TRBD2 (5 bases). Germline V gives CDR1 SQVTM, CDR2 ANQGSEA. The V and J ends lost 7 bases and 10 bases respectively, with 11 bases between them. The CDR3 covers 10 residues. CDR3 protein: CSAHSGEQFF. CDR3 nucleotides: TGCAGCGCCCACTCGGGGGAGCAGTTCTTC.

The chain links TRBV6-5 to TRBJ2-2; perhaps TRBD2 as D (6 bases). The CDR3 loop spans 16 amino acids. V was cut by 2 bases and J by 5 bases, with 15 bases left in between. Per germline, CDR1 MNHEY and CDR2 SVGAGI. The chain's CDR3 is CASSYEAGSHTGELFF. CDR3 bases: TGTGCCAGCAGTTACGAGGCGGGGAGTCATACCGGGGAGCTGTTTTTT.

This clonotype was detected a few times. This chain uses TRBV7-8 with TRBJ2-1, with 11 bases identical to TRBD1. The CDR3 loop spans 16 amino acids. The V gene's germline CDR1 is SGHVS and CDR2 FQNEAQ. V was pared by 4 bases and J by 9 bases, with 11 bases of the junction left unmatched. The chain's CDR3 is CASSWGRDRGDSEQFF. For the CDR3, the DNA is TGTGCCAGCAGCTGGGGGAGGGACAGGGGGGACTCTGAGCAGTTCTTC.

The chain links TRBV12-3 or TRBV12-4 to TRBJ1-5; the D gene is possibly TRBD1 (5 bases). V was cut by 6 bases and J by 7 bases, with 16 bases left in between. This CDR3 is 14 amino acids long. The CDR3 loop reads CASSPGTETQPQHF. Written as DNA, the CDR3 is TGTGCCAGCAGCCCCGGGACGGAGACGCAGCCCCAGCATTTT.

This clonotype was counted only a few times. The chain uses TRBV6-2 or TRBV6-3 and TRBJ2-1; 11 nucleotides align to TRBD2. The CDR3 loop spans 15 amino acids. Germline V gene data show CDR1 as MNHEY and CDR2 as SVGEGT. J was trimmed by 10 bases and V by 4 bases; bases with no gene match: 9. The CDR3 DNA is TGTGCCAGCAGTTTACTAGCGGGAGAACGAGCAGAGCAGTTCTTC. It yields the protein CASSLLAGERAEQFF.

The V call is TRBV12-3 or TRBV12-4, the J call TRBJ1-2; tentatively, D is TRBD1 (6 bases). V lost 4 bases, J lost 5 bases, and 17 bases lay in between. This CDR3 has 15 amino acids. The CDR3 bases are TGTGCCAGCAGTTCGCCCCCCACAGGGCGGTATGGCTACACCTTC. Its translation is CASSSPPTGRYGYTF.

The table lists this clonotype with a few counts. The chain recombines TRBV12-3 or TRBV12-4 with TRBJ2-1, with a tentative D call TRBD1 (5 bases). This CDR3 has 16 amino acids. V dropped 3 bases and J dropped 4 bases, with 16 bases sitting between them. The CDR3 sequence: CASSLSLKGMYNEQFF. DNA of the CDR3: TGTGCCAGCAGTTTGTCACTAAAGGGGATGTACAATGAGCAGTTCTTC.

This clonotype was counted a few times. CDR3 loop: CASSVGTNRYEQYF. In DNA, the CDR3 is TGTGCCAGCAGCGTCGGGACCAATCGCTACGAGCAGTACTTC. The rearrangement uses TRBV9 and TRBJ2-7; D is perhaps TRBD1 or TRBD2 (5 bases each). Germline CDR1 is SGDLS and CDR2 is YYNGEE. Between the trimmed V and J ends, which lost 2 bases and 3 bases, there was a span of 12 bases. The CDR3 extends over 14 amino acids.

A few counts support this clonotype. The V and J genes are TRBV9 and TRBJ2-2; possible D gene TRBD2, 6 bases. This CDR3 spans 17 amino acids. V was shortened by 1 base and J by 7 bases, with 20 bases between the two germline ends. Germline CDR1 and CDR2: SGDLS and YYNGEE. The CDR3 region is CASSVSGTWGPGGELFF. The CDR3 nucleotides read TGTGCCAGCAGCGTATCCGGGACTTGGGGTCCCGGCGGGGAGCTGTTTTTT. The full variable domain, its missing parts supplied by reference TRBV9 and TRBJ2-2, is DSGVTQTPKHLITATGQRVTLRCSPRSGDLSVYWYQQSLDQGLQFLIQYYNGEERAKGNILERFSAQQFPDLHSELNLSSLELGDSALYFCASSVSGTWGPGGELFFGEGSRLTVL.

The gene calls are TRBV5-5 and TRBJ2-1; possible D gene TRBD2, 6 bases. CDR1 is SGHKS and CDR2 is YYEKEE in the germline V gene (reference sequence). The CDR3 spans 15 residues. The germline V and J ends were trimmed by 1 base and 5 bases, with 13 bases remaining between them. This CDR3 is CASSLLLALNNEQFF. As DNA, the CDR3 is TGTGCCAGCAGCTTGTTACTAGCCTTAAACAATGAGCAGTTCTTC.

The J gene is TRBJ1-2, the V gene TRBV5-4; a possible D gene is TRBD1 (6 bases). The CDR3 sequence is 17 residues long. With 0 bases removed from V and 6 bases from J, the gap between germline ends came to 21 bases. Germline CDR1 reads SGHNT; CDR2 reads YYREEE (reference sequence). Here the CDR3 DNA reads TGTGCCAGCAGCTTGGGAAGACAGGAAAGTGCCCTTCATGGCTACACCTTC. It yields the protein CASSLGRQESALHGYTF.

The V call is TRBV20-1, the J call TRBJ2-5; TRBD2 matches 12 bases. Germline CDR1 DFQATT, CDR2 SNEGSKA (reference sequence). V was pared by 1 base and J by 5 bases, with 17 bases of the junction left unmatched. The length of the CDR3 is 19 residues. The CDR3 coding sequence is TGCAGTGCTAGAGCAACCCCATTCAAAACTAGCGGGAGGCGTGAGACCCAGTACTTC. The encoded protein is CSARATPFKTSGRRETQYF.

This clonotype has just a few counts. V and J are TRBV29-1 and TRBJ2-7; D is unresolved. Trimming removed 3 bases from V and 1 base from J, with 7 bases in between. CDR1 is SQVTM and CDR2 is ANQGSEA in the germline V gene. There are 12 residues in the CDR3. The CDR3 region has the DNA TGCAGCGTTGACTGGGGTTCCTACGAGCAGTACTTC. Amino acid sequence: CSVDWGSYEQYF.

V and J are TRBV6-1 and TRBJ1-1; D is perhaps TRBD1 (5 bases). The germline CDR1 and CDR2 sequences are MNHNS and SASEGT. The V gene lost 0 bases and the J gene lost 4 bases, with 12 bases spanning the gap. The CDR3 totals 15 residues. The CDR3 reads CASSEALQGGTEAFF. In DNA form, the CDR3 reads TGTGCCAGCAGTGAAGCGCTCCAGGGTGGCACTGAAGCTTTCTTT.

The sample holds a few counts of this clonotype. The rearrangement joins TRBV12-5 to TRBJ1-1; 9 bases line up with TRBD1. The germline V gene has CDR1 LGHNT and CDR2 FRNRAP. V gave up 3 bases and J gave up 0 bases; unmatched junction bases: 8. The CDR3 is 17 amino acids. CDR3 amino acids: CASGLPSDRGVNTEAFF. CDR3 in DNA: TGTGCTAGTGGTTTACCCTCCGACAGGGGGGTGAACACTGAAGCTTTCTTT.

This clonotype turned up a few times. The rearrangement uses TRBV6-9 and TRBJ2-1; 7 bases are a match to TRBD1. Trimming at V came to 5 bases and at J to 5 bases, leaving 6 bases not matched to a gene. Per the germline V gene, CDR1 is MNHGY and CDR2 is SVAAGI. The CDR3 sequence is 14 residues long. CDR3 sequence: CASSQTGDHNEQFF. CDR3 coding DNA: TGTGCCAGCAGTCAAACAGGGGACCACAATGAGCAGTTCTTC.